A single sample is the source of the 28 T cell receptor beta chains below, sequenced in a study of T cell changes during pregnancy in multiple sclerosis. Profiling relied on immunoSEQ multiplex PCR, and the TCRdb table lists in-frame clones only, not all of them. This sample has fewer than 30,000 clones, with approximately 90% found just once. The material sequenced was CD8+ T cells from peripheral blood mononuclear cells, taken before pregnancy. The receptors here all came from a female donor with multiple sclerosis, enrolled in a pregnancy study.

The rearrangement joins TRBV6-6 to TRBJ2-3; D remains unclear. V lost 5 bases to trimming and J lost 0 bases, with 6 bases between them. The CDR3 has 13 residues. Per the germline V gene, CDR1 is MNHNY and CDR2 is SVGAGI (reference sequence). The CDR3 nucleotides are TGTGCCAGCAGTGAGATTAGCACAGATACGCAGTATTTT. The encoded protein is CASSEISTDTQYF.

Only one count was recorded for this clone. V is TRBV7-6 and J is TRBJ2-7; TRBD1 agrees at 9 bases. The J segment lost 4 bases and the V segment lost 4 bases, leaving 11 bases of the junction unmatched. This CDR3 is 16 amino acids long. Germline V gene sequence: CDR1 SGHVS, CDR2 FNYEAQ. CDR3 amino acids: CASSSPLDRGGYEQYF. In DNA form, the CDR3 reads TGTGCCAGCAGCTCGCCCCTAGACAGGGGGGGTTACGAGCAGTACTTC.

The rearrangement links TRBV11-3 to TRBJ1-1; D gene ambiguous. This CDR3 contains 14 residues. Germline-derived CDR1 and CDR2 are SGHNT and YENEEA. V lost 5 bases and J lost 1, with 11 bases in between. CDR3 bases: TGTGCCAGCAGCACGGGAGCCGGGAACACTGAAGCTTTCTTT. It specifies CASSTGAGNTEAFF.

V and J are TRBV10-2 and TRBJ1-4; D remains ambiguous. This CDR3 is 14 amino acids long. Per the germline V gene, CDR1 is WSHSY and CDR2 is SAAADI. V lost 5 bases to trimming and J lost 7 bases, with 14 bases between them. CDR3 sequence: CASSTTSTGEKLFF. Here the CDR3 DNA reads TGCGCCAGCAGTACCACCTCCACTGGTGAAAAACTGTTTTTT.

V usage is TRBV27 and J usage is TRBJ2-7; 14 bases fit TRBD2. Germline CDR1 and CDR2: MNHEY and SMNVEV (reference sequence). J gave up 1 base and V 3 bases, and 17 bases lay outside the gene matches. This CDR3 has 21 residues. The CDR3 nucleotides are TGTGCCAGCAGTTTCTTCCCGCTGGGGACTAGCGGGAGCTCCCTTTCCTACGAGCAGTACTTC. Translation: CASSFFPLGTSGSSLSYEQYF.

This sequence joins TRBV7-8 and TRBJ2-1; D is perhaps TRBD1 (6 bases). The CDR3 is 16 residues long. CDR1 and CDR2 from the germline V gene are SGHVS and FQNEAQ. The germline V and J ends were trimmed by 5 bases and 7 bases, with 21 bases remaining between them. In nucleotides, the CDR3 is TGTGCCAGCAGCCCAAACAGGGCGCAGGGCCGGAATGAGCAGTTCTTC. Protein: CASSPNRAQGRNEQFF. Based on the CDR3 plus reference TRBV7-8 and TRBJ2-1, the full variable domain is GAGVSQSPRYKVAKRGQDVALRCDPISGHVSLFWYQQALGQGPEFLTYFQNEAQLDKSGLPSDRFFAERPEGSVSTLKIQRTQQEDSAVYLCASSPNRAQGRNEQFFGPGTRLTVL.

V gene TRBV2 combines with J gene TRBJ2-7, with D possibly being TRBD2 (5 bases). There are 15 residues in the CDR3. V shed 6 bases and J shed 0 bases, with 15 bases lying between them. The germline V gene encodes CDR1 SNHLY and CDR2 FYNNEI. CDR3 in amino acids: CASRDQTGFSYEQYF. Written as DNA, the CDR3 is TGTGCCAGCAGAGATCAGACGGGATTCTCCTACGAGCAGTACTTC.

This chain joins TRBV4-1 and TRBJ2-7; 8 bases fit TRBD1. The CDR3 runs to 14 residues. CDR1 MGHRA and CDR2 YSYEKL come from the germline V gene. V was pared by 4 bases and J by 1 base, with 3 bases of the junction left unmatched. CDR3: CASSPGQGSYEQYF. CDR3 DNA sequence: TGCGCCAGCAGCCCCGGACAGGGTTCCTACGAGCAGTACTTC.

The rearrangement joins TRBV4-2 to TRBJ1-2; TRBD1 is a possible D gene (5 bases). The V end lost 1 base, the J end lost 8 bases, and 11 bases lay between the germline ends. Germline V gene data show CDR1 as LGHNA and CDR2 as YNFKEQ. The CDR3 is 13 residues long. CDR3 in amino acids: CASSQGRDRGYTF. The DNA for the CDR3 is TGTGCCAGCAGCCAAGGCAGGGATAGGGGCTACACCTTC.

The chain has TRBV12-5 and TRBJ1-1; TRBD1 matches at 8 bases. Germline values: CDR1 LGHNT, CDR2 FRNRAP. The CDR3 totals 15 residues. V shed 5 bases and J 4 bases; nucleotides not matched to a gene: 9. CDR3: CASGPGQGRGTEAFF. The CDR3 DNA reads as TGTGCTAGTGGTCCCGGACAGGGCCGGGGCACTGAAGCTTTCTTT.

V is TRBV9 and J is TRBJ2-7; 9 nucleotides match TRBD1. After removal of 3 bases from V and 9 bases from J, the junction contained 16 bases not matched to a gene. CDR3 length: 16 amino acids. CDR1 and CDR2 (germline): SGDLS, YYNGEE. The CDR3 loop is CASSAPPGQGDIGQYF. The CDR3 DNA reads as TGTGCCAGCAGCGCCCCTCCGGGACAGGGAGATATCGGGCAGTACTTC. The variable domain in full, completed from reference TRBV9 and TRBJ2-7, reads DSGVTQTPKHLITATGQRVTLRCSPRSGDLSVYWYQQSLDQGLQFLIQYYNGEERAKGNILERFSAQQFPDLHSELNLSSLELGDSALYFCASSAPPGQGDIGQYFGPGTRLTVT.

The chain has TRBV5-5 and TRBJ2-7; D may be TRBD2 (5 bases). Germline lookup yields CDR1 SGHKS and CDR2 YYEKEE (reference sequence). This CDR3 comprises 14 residues. Trimming stripped 4 bases from V and 2 bases from J, with 13 bases between. The CDR3 region has the DNA TGTGCCAGCAGCCCGGTTCGGGGAACCTACGAGCAGTACTTC. Encoded protein: CASSPVRGTYEQYF.

The V call is TRBV15, the J call TRBJ2-4, with 7 positions matching TRBD1. V shed 5 bases, J shed 6 bases, and the junction held 4 bases outside the gene matches. The germline CDR1 and CDR2 sequences are LNHNV and YYDKDF (reference sequence). CDR3 size: 13 residues. Written as DNA, the CDR3 is TGTGCCACCAGCCCACGGGACAGAAACATTCAGTACTTC. Translating it yields CATSPRDRNIQYF.

This chain joins TRBV18 and TRBJ2-4; D is possibly TRBD1 (5 bases). The ends were cut back, 4 bases at V and 0 bases at J, with 13 bases in the middle. Germline-derived CDR1 and CDR2 are KGHSH and LQKENI. There are 16 residues in the CDR3. The DNA for the CDR3 is TGTGCCAGCTCACTCTTAGACAGTCTAGCCAAAAACATTCAGTACTTC. Its protein product is CASSLLDSLAKNIQYF.

The chain carries TRBV27 and TRBJ2-5; 8 bases match TRBD2. Per germline, CDR1 MNHEY and CDR2 SMNVEV (reference sequence). This CDR3 comprises 16 residues. The ends lost 3 bases at V and 5 bases at J; junction bases unmatched: 11. This chain's CDR3 is CASSFSPPGGLETQYF. For the CDR3, the DNA is TGTGCCAGCAGTTTCTCTCCACCGGGGGGGTTGGAGACCCAGTACTTC.

The CDR3 here is CSVPDRAGSRGYTF. CDR3 bases: TGCAGCGTCCCGGACAGGGCGGGATCGCGGGGCTACACCTTC. The chain links TRBV29-1 to TRBJ1-2; 8 bases line up with TRBD1. The CDR3 is 14 residues long. Germline V CDR1 and CDR2: SQVTM, ANQGSEA. The V segment lost 6 bases and the J segment 8 bases; nucleotides outside the gene matches: 14.

The V gene is TRBV11-2, the J gene TRBJ1-5, with TRBD1 as a possible D gene (5 bases). The CDR3 has 13 residues. Trimming stripped 5 bases from V and 9 bases from J, with 14 bases between. From germline, CDR1 is SGHAT and CDR2 FQNNGV. CDR3 bases: TGTGCCAGCAGCGCGACAGTCTCAGGGCCCCAGCATTTT. Translating it yields CASSATVSGPQHF.

The V gene is TRBV6-5, the J gene TRBJ2-2, with 8 bases matching TRBD1. The CDR3 covers 16 residues. The germline gives CDR1 MNHEY, CDR2 SVGAGI. The V segment lost 1 base and the J segment 6 bases; nucleotides outside the gene matches: 7. The CDR3 DNA reads TGTGCCAGCAGTTACTACGGGCAGGGGGCGTCCGGGGAGCTGTTTTTT. Amino acids: CASSYYGQGASGELFF.

The V and J genes are TRBV28 and TRBJ1-1; 8 bases map to TRBD1. After removal of 1 base from V and 4 bases from J, the junction contained 17 bases not matched to a gene. Germline values: CDR1 MDHEN, CDR2 SYDVKM. The CDR3 spans 19 residues. CDR3 coding DNA: TGTGCCAGCAGTTTATCCGCGCAGGGGGCCCTTCGAATGGTCACTGAAGCTTTCTTT. It translates to CASSLSAQGALRMVTEAFF.

The chain is built from TRBV28 and TRBJ2-7; tentative D call: TRBD2 (6 bases). Germline V gene sequence: CDR1 MDHEN, CDR2 SYDVKM. The CDR3 runs to 15 residues. With 6 bases removed from V and 0 bases from J, the gap between germline ends came to 15 bases. CDR3 loop: CASSPVGGNSYEQYF. The DNA for the CDR3 is TGTGCCAGCAGCCCCGTCGGCGGGAACTCCTACGAGCAGTACTTC. The complete variable domain, with remaining parts taken from reference TRBV28 and TRBJ2-7, reads DVKVTQSSRYLVKRTGEKVFLECVQDMDHENMFWYRQDPGLGLRLIYFSYDVKMKEKGDIPEGYSVSREKKERFSLILESASTNQTSMYLCASSPVGGNSYEQYFGPGTRLTVT.

The gene calls are TRBV27 and TRBJ2-7, with 13 bases lining up with TRBD2. V dropped 4 bases and J dropped 2; count of bases not matched to a gene: 2. The CDR3 has 15 residues. Germline V gene lookup returns CDR1 MNHEY and CDR2 SMNVEV (reference sequence). The CDR3 DNA reads TGTGCCAGCAGTTGGGGGACTAGCGGGGCCTACGAGCAGTACTTC. Its translation: CASSWGTSGAYEQYF.

This clone appeared a single time. V is TRBV2 and J is TRBJ1-2; 9 nucleotides line up with TRBD1. CDR3 size: 20 residues. Germline assignment: CDR1 SNHLY and CDR2 FYNNEI. V shed 8 bases and J 3 bases; nucleotides not matched to a gene: 25. The CDR3 coding sequence is TGTGCCAGCCCTGGTACCTTGGACAGGGGCAAAGGAAGTCGACACTATGGCTACACCTTC. Amino acids: CASPGTLDRGKGSRHYGYTF. The full variable domain, in which reference TRBV2 and TRBJ1-2 provide the parts outside the CDR3, is EPEVTQTPSHQVTQMGQEVILRCVPISNHLYFYWYRQILGQKVEFLVSFYNNEISEKSEIFDDQFSVERPDGSNFTLKIRSTKLEDSAMYFCASPGTLDRGKGSRHYGYTFGSGTRLTVV.

CDR3 bases: TGTGCCAGCAGCTTCCCGGGACAGATCAACGCTGAAGCTTTCTTT. This sequence encodes CASSFPGQINAEAFF. The gene calls are TRBV5-8 and TRBJ1-1; 7 bases align to TRBD1. Germline assignment: CDR1 SGHTS and CDR2 YDEGEE. With V trimmed by 2 bases and J by 6 bases, 10 bases remained unmatched. This CDR3 region has 15 residues. Together with reference TRBV5-8 and TRBJ1-1, the CDR3 gives the full variable domain: EAGVTQSPTHLIKTRGQQATLRCSPISGHTSVYWYQQALGLGLQFLLWYDEGEERNRGNFPPRFSGRQFPNYSSELNVNALELEDSALYLCASSFPGQINAEAFFGQGTRLTVV.

To note about this clone: The same CDR3 can be traced to other DNA sequences in this sample. The V and J genes are TRBV6-6 and TRBJ2-7; TRBD1 might be the D (5 bases). Germline values: CDR1 MNHNY, CDR2 SVGAGI (reference sequence). The V and J ends lost 0 bases and 5 bases respectively, with 11 bases between them. The CDR3 spans 14 residues. The CDR3 loop reads CASSYSTEVNEQYF. As DNA, the CDR3 is TGTGCCAGCAGTTACTCGACAGAGGTGAACGAGCAGTACTTC.

The gene calls are TRBV7-7 and TRBJ2-5, with D possibly TRBD2 on 5 matching bases. The CDR3 covers 15 residues. Germline V gives CDR1 SSHAT, CDR2 FNYEAQ (reference sequence). V was pared by 5 bases and J by 1 base, with 14 bases between. In DNA, the CDR3 is TGTGCCAGCAGCACGTCGGACGAGGGCCAAGAGACCCAGTACTTC. Its protein is CASSTSDEGQETQYF.

V gene TRBV7-2 combines with J gene TRBJ2-3, with a weak D call TRBD1 (5 bases). Germline values: CDR1 SGHTA, CDR2 FQGNSA. Trimming cost V 8 bases and J 8 bases, with 14 bases left between them. The CDR3 is made up of 12 amino acids. The CDR3 here is CASRTGDGTQYF. DNA for the CDR3: TGTGCCAGCCGCACAGGAGATGGTACGCAGTATTTT.

This chain links TRBV4-3 with TRBJ2-1, with a tentative D call TRBD2 (7 bases). Germline assignment: CDR1 LGHNA and CDR2 YSLEER. The CDR3 has 15 residues. Trimming took off 3 bases at V and 7 bases at J, with 16 bases between the two ends. The CDR3 here is CASSQGGAPGNEQFF. For the CDR3, the DNA is TGCGCCAGCAGCCAGGGGGGGGCCCCCGGAAATGAGCAGTTCTTC.

The V gene is TRBV15, the J gene TRBJ2-1, with TRBD1 matching 7 bases. The length of the CDR3 is 14 residues. The trim removed 1 base at V and 13 bases at J, leaving 10 bases unmatched. Germline CDR1 and CDR2: LNHNV and YYDKDF (reference sequence). CDR3 sequence (DNA): TGTGCCACCAGCAGAGGAAACCTACAGGGGTATCAGTTCTTC. It yields the protein CATSRGNLQGYQFF.